These T cell receptor beta chains were read from a single sample in a study of blood T cell repertoires in COVID-19. Using immunoSEQ multiplex PCR, the repertoire was profiled, and TCRdb retains in-frame clones only, with some absent. In the table there are 200,000 to 300,000 clones, around nine tenths of which are singletons. The sequenced material came from PBMCs or T cells enriched from blood (not recorded which). These receptors all come from a woman younger than 30 who had recovered from COVID-19. Each CDR3 is given with its conserved first and last residue. Each record gives: J gene, clone size, V gene, D gene, CDR3 DNA, CDR3 protein. D genes are given only for firm matches. Clone size is given for some rows only: seen once, a few or many times, or a class if the clone is expanded.

>TRBJ1-4|few|TRBV4-3|NA
TGCGCCAGCAGCCAAGATCTCCATGAAAAACTGTTTTTT
CASSQDLHEKLFF
>TRBJ2-1|NA|TRBV15|NA
TGTGCCACCAGCTACAGGGTCGGTGAGCAGTTCTTC
CATSYRVGEQFF
>TRBJ2-1|NA|TRBV11-3|NA
TGTGCCAGCAGCTTAAGTGGGAGCTCCTACAATGAGCAGTTCTTC
CASSLSGSSYNEQFF
>TRBJ2-1|NA|TRBV28|NA
TGTGCCAGCCGTAGCGGTAGCTCCTACAATGAGCAGTTCTTC
CASRSGSSYNEQFF
>TRBJ2-1|NA|TRBV12-1|NA
TGTGCCAGCCCTCATAGCGGGACCCATGAGCAGTTCTTC
CASPHSGTHEQFF
>TRBJ2-2|NA|TRBV7-2|TRBD2
TGTGCCAGCAGCTTAAGGGGACTAGCGGGACCCTCGAACACCGGGGAGCTGTTTTTT
CASSLRGLAGPSNTGELFF
>TRBJ2-1|NA|TRBV27|NA
TGTGCCAGCAGTTTAATAGGAGTCGGTCACAATGAGCAGTTCTTC
CASSLIGVGHNEQFF
>TRBJ2-7|NA|TRBV7-6|TRBD2
TGTGCCAGCAGCCTCTCGACTAGCGGGAGCTTTTACGAGCAGTACTTC
CASSLSTSGSFYEQYF
>TRBJ1-1|NA|TRBV27|TRBD1
TGTGCCAGCAGTTTAGAGGGGGCAGGTACTGAAGCTTTCTTT
CASSLEGAGTEAFF
>TRBJ2-7|NA|TRBV3-1/TRBV3-2|NA
TGTGCCAGCAGCCAGGGTACGGACAGTCCCAGGTACTTC
CASSQGTDSPRYF
>TRBJ1-5|NA|TRBV3-1/TRBV3-2|TRBD1
TGTGCCAGCAGCCATTCAGGGGGTACTCAGCCCCAGCATTTT
CASSHSGGTQPQHF